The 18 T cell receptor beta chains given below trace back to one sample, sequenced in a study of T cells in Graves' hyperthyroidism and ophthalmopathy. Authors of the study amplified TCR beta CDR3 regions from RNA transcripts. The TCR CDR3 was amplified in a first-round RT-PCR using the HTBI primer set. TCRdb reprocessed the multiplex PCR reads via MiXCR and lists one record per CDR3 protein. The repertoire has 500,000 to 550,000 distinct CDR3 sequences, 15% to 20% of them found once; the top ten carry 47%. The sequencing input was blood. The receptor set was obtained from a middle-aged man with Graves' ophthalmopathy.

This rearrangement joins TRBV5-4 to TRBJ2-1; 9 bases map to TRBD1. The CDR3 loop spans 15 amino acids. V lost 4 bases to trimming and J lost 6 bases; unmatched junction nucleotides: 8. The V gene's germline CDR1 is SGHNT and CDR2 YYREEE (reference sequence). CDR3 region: CASSRPGTGSNEQFF. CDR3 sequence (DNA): TGTGCCAGCAGCAGACCCGGGACAGGGAGCAATGAGCAGTTCTTC.

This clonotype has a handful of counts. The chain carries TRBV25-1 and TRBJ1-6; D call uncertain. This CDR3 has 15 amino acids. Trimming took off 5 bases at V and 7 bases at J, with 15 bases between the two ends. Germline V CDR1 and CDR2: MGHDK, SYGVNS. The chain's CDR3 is CASSPFETVNSPLHF. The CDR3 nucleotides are TGTGCCAGCAGTCCTTTCGAGACGGTGAATTCACCCCTCCACTTT.

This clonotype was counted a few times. The CDR3 nucleotides read TGTGCCAGCAGCTTGGCGGGGAGCCTGAACACTGAAGCTTTCTTT. Its translation is CASSLAGSLNTEAFF. The gene calls are TRBV11-2 and TRBJ1-1; unclear D gene. The CDR3 covers 15 residues. The V and J ends lost 3 bases and 0 bases respectively, with 11 bases between them. Per germline, CDR1 SGHAT and CDR2 FQNNGV. The variable domain in full, completed from reference TRBV11-2 and TRBJ1-1, reads EAGVAQSPRYKIIEKRQSVAFWCNPISGHATLYWYQQILGQGPKLLIQFQNNGVVDDSQLPKDRFSAERLKGVDSTLKIQPAKLEDSAVYLCASSLAGSLNTEAFFGQGTRLTVV.

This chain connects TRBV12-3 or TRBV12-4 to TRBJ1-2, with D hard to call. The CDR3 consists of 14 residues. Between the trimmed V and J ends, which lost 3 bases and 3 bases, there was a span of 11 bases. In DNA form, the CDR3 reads TGTGCCAGCAGTTTTGCCGTTTGGGACTATGGCTACACCTTC. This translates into CASSFAVWDYGYTF.

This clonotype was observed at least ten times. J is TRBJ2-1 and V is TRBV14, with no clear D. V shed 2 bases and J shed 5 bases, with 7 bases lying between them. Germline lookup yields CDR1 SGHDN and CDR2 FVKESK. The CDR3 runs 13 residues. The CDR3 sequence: CASSQRADNEQFF. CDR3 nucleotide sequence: TGTGCCAGCAGCCAAAGGGCGGACAATGAGCAGTTCTTC.

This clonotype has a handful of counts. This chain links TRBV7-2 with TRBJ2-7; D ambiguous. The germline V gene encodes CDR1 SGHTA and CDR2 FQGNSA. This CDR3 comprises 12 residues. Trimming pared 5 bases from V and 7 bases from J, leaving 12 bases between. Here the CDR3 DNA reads TGTGCCAGCAGCCCCCGTCGACAAGAGCAGTACTTC. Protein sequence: CASSPRRQEQYF.

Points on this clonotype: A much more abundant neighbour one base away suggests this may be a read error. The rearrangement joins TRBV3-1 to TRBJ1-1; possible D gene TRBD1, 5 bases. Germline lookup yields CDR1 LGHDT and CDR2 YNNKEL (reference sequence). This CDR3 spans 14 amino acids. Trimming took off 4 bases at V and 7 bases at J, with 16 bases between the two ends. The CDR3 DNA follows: TGTGCCAGCAGCCCCTCAGGGTGCGCCGGTGAAGCTTTCTTT. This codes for CASSPSGCAGEAFF.

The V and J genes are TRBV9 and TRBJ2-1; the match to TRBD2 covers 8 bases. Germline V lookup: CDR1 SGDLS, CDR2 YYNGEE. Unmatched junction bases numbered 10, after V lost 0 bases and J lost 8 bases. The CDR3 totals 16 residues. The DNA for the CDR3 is TGTGCCAGCAGCGTAGGCCCGGGGTCCGGGGGGGATGAGCAGTTCTTC. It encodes CASSVGPGSGGDEQFF.

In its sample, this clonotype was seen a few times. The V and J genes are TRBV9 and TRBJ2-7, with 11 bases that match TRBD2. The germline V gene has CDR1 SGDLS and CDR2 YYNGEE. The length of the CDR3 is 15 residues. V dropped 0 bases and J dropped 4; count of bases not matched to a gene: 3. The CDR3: CASSVGASGGYEQYF. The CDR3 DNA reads TGTGCCAGCAGCGTAGGGGCTAGCGGGGGGTACGAGCAGTACTTC.

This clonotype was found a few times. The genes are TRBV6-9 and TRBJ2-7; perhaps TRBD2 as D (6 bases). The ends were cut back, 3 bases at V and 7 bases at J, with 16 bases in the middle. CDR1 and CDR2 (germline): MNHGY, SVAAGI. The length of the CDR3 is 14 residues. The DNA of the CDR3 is TGTGCCAGCAGTTACGGAGGGATCGCGCAAGAGCAGTACTTC. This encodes CASSYGGIAQEQYF.

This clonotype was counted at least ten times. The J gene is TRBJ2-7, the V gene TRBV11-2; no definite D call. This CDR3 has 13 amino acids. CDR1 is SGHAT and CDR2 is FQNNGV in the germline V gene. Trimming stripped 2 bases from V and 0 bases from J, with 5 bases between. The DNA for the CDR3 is TGTGCCAGCAGCTTAAGCGACTCCTACGAGCAGTACTTC. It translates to CASSLSDSYEQYF. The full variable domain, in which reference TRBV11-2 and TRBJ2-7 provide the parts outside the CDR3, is EAGVAQSPRYKIIEKRQSVAFWCNPISGHATLYWYQQILGQGPKLLIQFQNNGVVDDSQLPKDRFSAERLKGVDSTLKIQPAKLEDSAVYLCASSLSDSYEQYFGPGTRLTVT.

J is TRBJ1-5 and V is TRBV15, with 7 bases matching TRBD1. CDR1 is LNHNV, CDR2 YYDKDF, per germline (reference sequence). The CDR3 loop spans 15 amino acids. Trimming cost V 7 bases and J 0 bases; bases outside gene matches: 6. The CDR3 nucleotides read TGTGCCACCACCGACAGGGTTGATAGCAATCAGCCCCAGCATTTT. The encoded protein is CATTDRVDSNQPQHF. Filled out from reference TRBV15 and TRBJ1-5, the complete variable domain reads DAMVIQNPRYQVTQFGKPVTLSCSQTLNHNVMYWYQQKSSQAPKLLFHYYDKDFNNEADTPDNFQSRRPNTSFCFLDIRSPGLGDTAMYLCATTDRVDSNQPQHFGDGTRLSIL.

The DNA for the CDR3 is TGTGCCAGCAGCTTGGAGCTTAATGAAAAACTGTTTTTT. It is translated as CASSLELNEKLFF. The chain links TRBV6-1 to TRBJ1-4; D is ambiguous. V was shortened by 6 bases and J by 4 bases, with 9 bases between the two germline ends. The CDR3 totals 13 residues. Germline-derived CDR1 and CDR2 are MNHNS and SASEGT.

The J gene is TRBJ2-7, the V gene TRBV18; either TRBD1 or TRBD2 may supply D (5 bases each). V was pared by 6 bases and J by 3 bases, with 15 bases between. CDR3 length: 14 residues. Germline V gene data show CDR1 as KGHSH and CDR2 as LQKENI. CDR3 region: CASSTQGTGYEQYF. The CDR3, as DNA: TGTGCCAGCTCTACCCAAGGGACGGGCTACGAGCAGTACTTC. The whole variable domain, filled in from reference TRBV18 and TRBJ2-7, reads NAGVMQNPRHLVRRRGQEARLRCSPMKGHSHVYWYRQLPEEGLKFMVYLQKENIIDESGMPKERFSAEFPKEGPSILRIQQVVRGDSAAYFCASSTQGTGYEQYFGPGTRLTVT.

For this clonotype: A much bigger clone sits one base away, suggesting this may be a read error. CDR3 in amino acids: CASSYSQAGGTYEQYF. In DNA form, the CDR3 reads TGTGCCAGCAGTTACTCCCAGGCGGGGGGAACCTACGAGCAGTACTTC. This chain uses TRBV6-5 with TRBJ2-7; 8 nucleotides line up with TRBD2. Trimming took 0 bases from V and 2 from J; bases not matched to a gene: 6. This CDR3 is 16 amino acids long. Germline V gives CDR1 MNHEY, CDR2 SVGAGI.

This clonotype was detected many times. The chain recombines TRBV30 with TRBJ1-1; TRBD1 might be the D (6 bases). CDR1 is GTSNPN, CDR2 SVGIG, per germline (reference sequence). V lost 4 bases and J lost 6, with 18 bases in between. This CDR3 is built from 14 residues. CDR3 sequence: CAWTAQGIGPEAFF. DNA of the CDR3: TGTGCCTGGACAGCGCAGGGGATCGGGCCTGAAGCTTTCTTT. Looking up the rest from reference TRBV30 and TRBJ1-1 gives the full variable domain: SQTIHQWPATLVQPVGSPLSLECTVEGTSNPNLYWYRQAAGRGLQLLFYSVGIGQISSEVPQNLSASRPQDRQFILSSKKLLLSDSGFYLCAWTAQGIGPEAFFGQGTRLTVV.

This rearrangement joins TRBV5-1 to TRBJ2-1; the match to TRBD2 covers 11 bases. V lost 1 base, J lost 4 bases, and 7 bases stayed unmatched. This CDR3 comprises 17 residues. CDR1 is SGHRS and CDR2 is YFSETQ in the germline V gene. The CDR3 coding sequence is TGCGCCAGCAGCTTGCGGGGACTAGCGGCTTCTTACAATGAGCAGTTCTTC. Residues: CASSLRGLAASYNEQFF.

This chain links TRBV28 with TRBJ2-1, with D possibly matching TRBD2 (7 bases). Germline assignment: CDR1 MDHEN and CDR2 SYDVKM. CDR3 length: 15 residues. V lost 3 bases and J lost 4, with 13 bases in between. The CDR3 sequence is CASSFLGGLYNEQFF. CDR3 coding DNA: TGTGCCAGCAGTTTCCTGGGGGGGCTGTACAATGAGCAGTTCTTC. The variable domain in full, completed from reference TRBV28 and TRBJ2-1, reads DVKVTQSSRYLVKRTGEKVFLECVQDMDHENMFWYRQDPGLGLRLIYFSYDVKMKEKGDIPEGYSVSREKKERFSLILESASTNQTSMYLCASSFLGGLYNEQFFGPGTRLTVL.